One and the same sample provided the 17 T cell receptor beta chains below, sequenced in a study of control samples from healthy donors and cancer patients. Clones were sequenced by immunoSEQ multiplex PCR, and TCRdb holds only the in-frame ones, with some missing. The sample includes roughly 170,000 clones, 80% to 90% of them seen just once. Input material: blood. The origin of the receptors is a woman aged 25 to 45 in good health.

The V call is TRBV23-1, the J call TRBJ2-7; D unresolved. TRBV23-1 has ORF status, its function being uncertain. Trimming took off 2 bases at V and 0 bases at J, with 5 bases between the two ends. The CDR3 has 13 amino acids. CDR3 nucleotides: TGCGCCAGCAGTCAACCGGTCTCCTACGAGCAGTACTTC. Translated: CASSQPVSYEQYF.

CDR3 sequence reads: CASTVSVTDRLLAKNIQYF. CDR3 bases: TGTGCCAGCACTGTCTCGGTTACAGACAGACTCCTAGCCAAAAACATTCAGTACTTC. This chain links TRBV2 with TRBJ2-4; possibly TRBD1 for D (5 bases). V was cut by 7 bases and J by 0 bases, with 25 bases left in between. The CDR3 is 19 amino acids. The germline V gene encodes CDR1 SNHLY and CDR2 FYNNEI.

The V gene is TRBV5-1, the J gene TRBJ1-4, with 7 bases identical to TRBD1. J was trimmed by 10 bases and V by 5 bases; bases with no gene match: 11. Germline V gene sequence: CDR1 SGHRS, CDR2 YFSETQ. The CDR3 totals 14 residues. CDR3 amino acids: CASSPDREGGKLFF. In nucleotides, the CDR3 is TGCGCCAGCAGTCCCGACAGGGAAGGTGGAAAACTGTTTTTT.

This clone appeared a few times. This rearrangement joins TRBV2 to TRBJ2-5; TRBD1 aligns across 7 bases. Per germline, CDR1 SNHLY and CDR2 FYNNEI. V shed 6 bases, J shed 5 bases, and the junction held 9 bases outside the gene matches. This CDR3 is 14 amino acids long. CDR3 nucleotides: TGTGCCAGCAGGAACAGGGGATTGGGGGAGACCCAGTACTTC. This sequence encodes CASRNRGLGETQYF.

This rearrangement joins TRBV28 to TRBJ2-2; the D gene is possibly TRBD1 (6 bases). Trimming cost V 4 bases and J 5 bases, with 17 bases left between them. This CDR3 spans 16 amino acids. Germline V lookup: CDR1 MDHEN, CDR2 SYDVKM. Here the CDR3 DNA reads TGTGCCAGCAGTTCAAGGGGATACCAGGGGACCGGGGAGCTGTTTTTT. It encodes CASSSRGYQGTGELFF. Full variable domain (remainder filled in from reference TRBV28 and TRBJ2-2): DVKVTQSSRYLVKRTGEKVFLECVQDMDHENMFWYRQDPGLGLRLIYFSYDVKMKEKGDIPEGYSVSREKKERFSLILESASTNQTSMYLCASSSRGYQGTGELFFGEGSRLTVL.

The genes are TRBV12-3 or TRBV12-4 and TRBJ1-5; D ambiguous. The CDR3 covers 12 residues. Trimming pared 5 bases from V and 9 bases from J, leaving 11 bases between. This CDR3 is CASSHQIGPQHF. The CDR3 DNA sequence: TGTGCCAGCAGTCACCAGATCGGGCCCCAGCATTTT.

The CDR3 is CASSVGGEKLFF. CDR3 DNA sequence: TGTGCCAGCTCGGTGGGGGGCGAAAAACTGTTTTTT. This sequence joins TRBV2 and TRBJ1-4; weak D call: TRBD1 (6 bases). The germline CDR1 and CDR2 sequences are SNHLY and FYNNEI. The V and J ends lost 8 bases and 8 bases respectively, with 12 bases between them. The CDR3 contains 12 residues.

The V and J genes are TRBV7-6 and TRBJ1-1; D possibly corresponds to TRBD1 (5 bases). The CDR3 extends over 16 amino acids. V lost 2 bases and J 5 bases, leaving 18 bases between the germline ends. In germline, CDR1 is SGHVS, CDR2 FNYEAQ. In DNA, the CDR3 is TGTGCCAGCAGCTTACAGCATTCGGGCGGGGGAACTGAAGCTTTCTTT. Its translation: CASSLQHSGGGTEAFF.

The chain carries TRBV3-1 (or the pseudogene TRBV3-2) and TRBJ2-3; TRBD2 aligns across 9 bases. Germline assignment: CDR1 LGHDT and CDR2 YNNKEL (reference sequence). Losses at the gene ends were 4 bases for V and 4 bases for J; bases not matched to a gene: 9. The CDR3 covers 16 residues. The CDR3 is CASSRRGAGGADTQYF. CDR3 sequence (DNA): TGTGCCAGCAGCCGCCGGGGAGCGGGGGGTGCAGATACGCAGTATTTT.

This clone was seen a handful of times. CDR3 protein: CASSSTESLHYEQYV. The CDR3 DNA reads as TGTGCCAGCAGCTCCACAGAATCCTTACACTACGAGCAGTACGTC. The J gene is TRBJ2-7, the V gene TRBV7-9; D remains ambiguous. Germline V gives CDR1 SEHNR, CDR2 FQNEAQ (reference sequence). The CDR3 is made up of 15 amino acids. The V end was cut by 4 bases, the J end by 3 bases, with 16 bases between.

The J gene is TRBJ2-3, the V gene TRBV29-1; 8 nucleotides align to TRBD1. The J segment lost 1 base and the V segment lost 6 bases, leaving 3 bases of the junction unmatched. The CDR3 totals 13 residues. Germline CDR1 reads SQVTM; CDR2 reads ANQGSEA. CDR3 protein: CSVQTGGTDTQYF. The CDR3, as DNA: TGCAGCGTCCAGACAGGGGGCACAGATACGCAGTATTTT.

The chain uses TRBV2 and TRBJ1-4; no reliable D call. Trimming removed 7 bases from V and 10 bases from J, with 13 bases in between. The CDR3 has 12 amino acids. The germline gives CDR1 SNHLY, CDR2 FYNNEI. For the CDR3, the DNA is TGTGCCAGCATATACGCCGGAGGAAAACTGTTTTTT. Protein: CASIYAGGKLFF. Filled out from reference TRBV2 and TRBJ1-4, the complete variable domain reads EPEVTQTPSHQVTQMGQEVILRCVPISNHLYFYWYRQILGQKVEFLVSFYNNEISEKSEIFDDQFSVERPDGSNFTLKIRSTKLEDSAMYFCASIYAGGKLFFGSGTQLSVL.

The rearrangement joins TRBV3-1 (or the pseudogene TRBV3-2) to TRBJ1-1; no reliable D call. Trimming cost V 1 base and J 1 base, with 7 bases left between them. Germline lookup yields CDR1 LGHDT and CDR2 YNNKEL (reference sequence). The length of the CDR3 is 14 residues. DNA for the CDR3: TGTGCCAGCAGCCAAGTTTCCAGGAACACTGAAGCTTTCTTT. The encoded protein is CASSQVSRNTEAFF.

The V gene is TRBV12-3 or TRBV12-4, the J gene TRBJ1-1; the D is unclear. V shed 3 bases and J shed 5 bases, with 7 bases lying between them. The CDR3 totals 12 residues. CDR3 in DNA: TGTGCCAGCAGTTTCTGGGCAACTGAAGCTTTCTTT. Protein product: CASSFWATEAFF.

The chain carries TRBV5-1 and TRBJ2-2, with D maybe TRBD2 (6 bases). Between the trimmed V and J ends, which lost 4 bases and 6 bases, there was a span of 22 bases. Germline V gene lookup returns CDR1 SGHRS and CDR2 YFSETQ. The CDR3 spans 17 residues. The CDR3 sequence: CASSIRIVGGTAGELFF. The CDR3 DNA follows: TGCGCCAGCAGCATACGAATCGTTGGGGGGACTGCCGGGGAGCTGTTTTTT.

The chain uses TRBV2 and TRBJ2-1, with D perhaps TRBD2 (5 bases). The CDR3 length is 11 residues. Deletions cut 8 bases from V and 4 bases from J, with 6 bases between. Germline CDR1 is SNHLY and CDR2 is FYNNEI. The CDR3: CASGSYNEQFF. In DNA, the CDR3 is TGTGCCAGCGGGAGTTACAATGAGCAGTTCTTC.

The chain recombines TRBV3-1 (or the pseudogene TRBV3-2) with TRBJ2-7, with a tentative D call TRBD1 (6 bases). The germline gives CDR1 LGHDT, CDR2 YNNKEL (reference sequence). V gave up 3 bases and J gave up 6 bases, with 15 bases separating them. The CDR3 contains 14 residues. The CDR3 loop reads CASSHRGSSGEQYF. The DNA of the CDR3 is TGTGCCAGCAGCCACAGGGGTTCCTCTGGCGAGCAGTACTTC.